This T cell receptor beta chain was sequenced in a study of CD8+CD57+ T cells in acquired aplastic anemia (dated by TCRdb to 2017 to 2018). For the study in its entirety: A mean of roughly 2.9 ug of DNA, ranging from about 0.17 to 30 ug, was extracted from sorted CD4+ and CD8+ cells. A CD8+CD57+ expansion meant a frequency higher than the mean frequency seen in healthy subjects.

Profiling of TCR beta VDJ combinations and CDR3 sequences used genomic DNA as the template. An Illumina HiSeq 2000 was used for TCR repertoire sequencing. Processing in the source paper ran as follows. Repertoire assessment relied on Simpson's diversity index, CDR3 size and DJ length profiles, and TRBV/TRBJ rearrangement plots. The immunodominant clone was defined as the most abundant DNA sequence in deep sequencing data. CDR3 amino acid sequences were screened for sharing across subjects and compared with published repertoires and the VDJdb database. The public reads were run again by TCRdb, first through fastp at Q25 and then through MiXCR, and only productive beta chains were kept. Identical CDR3 protein sequences are pooled into one entry, listed with their most common genes and DNA. The V and J calls shown here were made by TCRdb, not taken from the authors' results. Counted in this sample were just over 200,000 distinct CDR3 sequences; approximately 65% of them appeared once. The top ten clones comprise around 50% of the sample.

Broad study findings and their caveats: Roughly 30 CD8+ CDR3 sequences were shared between patients and controls but appeared highly expressed in patients and within their immunodominant clones. No significant difference in CD8+ Simpson's diversity was found between patients and healthy controls (P=0.060).

Patients chosen for sequencing had shown expansion of CD8+CD57+ cells by flow cytometry. All patients had severe acquired aplastic anemia diagnosed by International Study of Aplastic Anemia and Agranulocytosis and Camitta criteria. No patient had received any therapy when blood was sampled. The study deep-sequenced TCR repertoires of sorted CD4+ and CD8+ blood T cells from severe aplastic anemia patients and healthy subjects. In the USA, patient enrollment took place under clinicaltrials.gov protocols 00001620, 01623167, 00001397, 00071045, 00081523 and 00961064. Ficoll-Paque density gradient centrifugation was used to isolate peripheral blood mononuclear cells. CD4+ and CD8+ T cells were sorted by FACS or magnetic beads before DNA extraction. The germline V gene (reference sequence) provides CDR1 SEHNR and CDR2 FQNEAQ. The CDR3 measures 13 amino acids from cysteine to phenylalanine. Kept here is only the CDR3 DNA, which spans 39 bases and is read in frame from base 1. The V end gives up 6 bases and the J end 7 bases, leaving 4 bases in the junction not matched to a gene.

Concerning this clonotype: Which antigen it targets is not known. Base-call qualities are not available, and no considerably larger clone is one nucleotide away.

Sample: sorted CD4+, CD8+, or CD8+CD57+ T cells (not recorded which) from PBMCs. The chain is made from TRBV7-9 and TRBJ2-2, with 8 central nucleotides matching TRBD2. The receptor comes from a human donor with aplastic anemia. The DNA sequence is TGTGCCAGCAGTTACGGGACTAGCGGGGAGCTGTTTTTT. The encoded protein is CASSYGTSGELFF.